This section outlines one T cell receptor beta chain sequence together with its context. These data belong to a study of cytomegalovirus exposure and HLA in healthy donors. Across the whole study: In a later analysis, the roughly 120 validation repertoires were reported to have used the same platform as the 550 to 850 first-cohort repertoires.

TCRdb's copy holds only in-frame clones and misses some; the assay was immunoSEQ multiplex PCR. The table lists roughly 190,000 clones, around 88% of them singletons, with approximately 1.5% in the top ten. In germline, CDR1 is SNHLY, CDR2 FYNNEI. The CDR3 sequence is 14 residues long. V lost 10 bases to trimming and J lost 1 base, with 11 bases between them. Sequencing used PBMCs. The receptor was isolated from a woman aged 18-35 years in good health and CMV-seronegative. The J gene is TRBJ2-6, the V gene TRBV2; D ambiguous. CDR3 region: CATSGVSGANVLTF. As DNA, the CDR3 is TGTGCCACCTCAGGCGTTTCTGGGGCCAACGTCCTGACTTTC.